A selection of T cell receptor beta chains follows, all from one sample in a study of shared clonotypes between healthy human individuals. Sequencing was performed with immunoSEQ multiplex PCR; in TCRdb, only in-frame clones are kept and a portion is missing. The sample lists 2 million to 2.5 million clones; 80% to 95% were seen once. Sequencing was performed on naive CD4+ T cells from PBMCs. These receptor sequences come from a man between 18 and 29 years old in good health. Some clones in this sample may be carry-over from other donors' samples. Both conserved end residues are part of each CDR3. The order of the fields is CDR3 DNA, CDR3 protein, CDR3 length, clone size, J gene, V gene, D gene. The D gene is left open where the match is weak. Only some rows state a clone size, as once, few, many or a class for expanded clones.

cdr3_nt: TGTGCCAGCAGTTTGAGTGGGGGTAATGAAAAACTGTTTTTT; cdr3_aa: CASSLSGGNEKLFF; cdr3_length: 14; clone_size: once; j_call: TRBJ1-4; v_call: TRBV28; d_call: .
cdr3_nt: TGTGCCAGCAGCTTAAAGAGGGACAGAAGCGTTTACGAGCAGTACTTC; cdr3_aa: CASSLKRDRSVYEQYF; cdr3_length: 16; clone_size: .; j_call: TRBJ2-7; v_call: TRBV11-1; d_call: TRBD1
cdr3_nt: TGTGCCAGCAGCCCCCGGGGGATAGGGGGAACTACCGGGGAGCTGTTTTTT; cdr3_aa: CASSPRGIGGTTGELFF; cdr3_length: 17; clone_size: .; j_call: TRBJ2-2; v_call: TRBV7-2; d_call: .
cdr3_nt: TGTGCCAGCACCCTAGGGAATAATTCACCCCTCCACTTT; cdr3_aa: CASTLGNNSPLHF; cdr3_length: 13; clone_size: .; j_call: TRBJ1-6; v_call: TRBV28; d_call: .
cdr3_nt: TGTGCCAGCAGCTTCAAAGACAGGGGGGGAGAGACCCAGTACTTC; cdr3_aa: CASSFKDRGGETQYF; cdr3_length: 15; clone_size: .; j_call: TRBJ2-5; v_call: TRBV5-4; d_call: TRBD1
cdr3_nt: TGCGCCAGCAGCCTAATCGTGGGACATGAGCAGTTCTTC; cdr3_aa: CASSLIVGHEQFF; cdr3_length: 13; clone_size: .; j_call: TRBJ2-1; v_call: TRBV5-1; d_call: .
cdr3_nt: TGTGCCAGTAGTATAGAACCGGACTCCTACGAGCAGTACTTC; cdr3_aa: CASSIEPDSYEQYF; cdr3_length: 14; clone_size: .; j_call: TRBJ2-7; v_call: TRBV19; d_call: .
cdr3_nt: TGTGCCTGGAGTGTTCCCTGGGCCACAAATGAAAAACTGTTTTTT; cdr3_aa: CAWSVPWATNEKLFF; cdr3_length: 15; clone_size: .; j_call: TRBJ1-4; v_call: TRBV30; d_call: .
cdr3_nt: TGCACCAGCAGCCAGACAGGGCTGAATAGCACAGATACGCAGTATTTT; cdr3_aa: CTSSQTGLNSTDTQYF; cdr3_length: 16; clone_size: .; j_call: TRBJ2-3; v_call: TRBV1; d_call: .
cdr3_nt: TGTGCCAGCACCACGACAGGGGGCGCCGGTCAGCCCCAGCATTTT; cdr3_aa: CASTTTGGAGQPQHF; cdr3_length: 15; clone_size: .; j_call: TRBJ1-5; v_call: TRBV6-5; d_call: TRBD1
cdr3_nt: TGTGCCATCAGTGAGTCGAGCACTGAAGCTTTCTTT; cdr3_aa: CAISESSTEAFF; cdr3_length: 12; clone_size: .; j_call: TRBJ1-1; v_call: TRBV10-3; d_call: .
cdr3_nt: TGTGCCAGCAGTCGCGGACAGGGGGCGCGGAGCTACACCTTC; cdr3_aa: CASSRGQGARSYTF; cdr3_length: 14; clone_size: .; j_call: TRBJ1-2; v_call: TRBV28; d_call: TRBD1
cdr3_nt: TGTGCCAGCAGCTTAGGACAGGGACTTACCTACGAGCAGTACTTC; cdr3_aa: CASSLGQGLTYEQYF; cdr3_length: 15; clone_size: .; j_call: TRBJ2-7; v_call: TRBV7-3; d_call: TRBD1
cdr3_nt: TGTGCCAGCAGCCGGCGGACCACAGTTCACACGCAGTATTTT; cdr3_aa: CASSRRTTVHTQYF; cdr3_length: 14; clone_size: .; j_call: TRBJ2-3; v_call: TRBV11-2; d_call: .
cdr3_nt: TGTGCCAGCAGCTTAATTCTAGCGGGAGGGAATGAGCAGTTCTTC; cdr3_aa: CASSLILAGGNEQFF; cdr3_length: 15; clone_size: .; j_call: TRBJ2-1; v_call: TRBV7-8; d_call: TRBD2
cdr3_nt: TGCAGCGCCCGACGGAACTCCTACGAGCAGTACTTC; cdr3_aa: CSARRNSYEQYF; cdr3_length: 12; clone_size: .; j_call: TRBJ2-7; v_call: TRBV29-1; d_call: .
cdr3_nt: TGTGCCAGCAGCCCTAGCGGTGACGATGAGCAGTTCTTC; cdr3_aa: CASSPSGDDEQFF; cdr3_length: 13; clone_size: .; j_call: TRBJ2-1; v_call: TRBV4-2; d_call: TRBD2
cdr3_nt: TGTGCCAGCAGTTTACGTCCTAACTATGGCTACACCTTC; cdr3_aa: CASSLRPNYGYTF; cdr3_length: 13; clone_size: .; j_call: TRBJ1-2; v_call: TRBV27; d_call: .
cdr3_nt: TGTGCCAGCTCACTCTTTATCCGTGGCGCGAACACCGGGGAGCTGTTTTTT; cdr3_aa: CASSLFIRGANTGELFF; cdr3_length: 17; clone_size: .; j_call: TRBJ2-2; v_call: TRBV18; d_call: .
cdr3_nt: TGCGCCAGCAGCTTTACCCAAGAGACCCAGTACTTC; cdr3_aa: CASSFTQETQYF; cdr3_length: 12; clone_size: few; j_call: TRBJ2-5; v_call: TRBV5-1; d_call: .
cdr3_nt: TGTGCCAGCAGCCGCGGACAGAGCTCCTACAATGAGCAGTTCTTC; cdr3_aa: CASSRGQSSYNEQFF; cdr3_length: 15; clone_size: .; j_call: TRBJ2-1; v_call: TRBV11-1; d_call: .
cdr3_nt: TGTGCCAGCAGTTACTCTCTGGGACTCCTGAACACTGAAGCTTTCTTT; cdr3_aa: CASSYSLGLLNTEAFF; cdr3_length: 16; clone_size: .; j_call: TRBJ1-1; v_call: TRBV6-5; d_call: .
cdr3_nt: TGTGCCAGCAGCTCCGGGACTAGCGGTGGCAATGAGCAGTTCTTC; cdr3_aa: CASSSGTSGGNEQFF; cdr3_length: 15; clone_size: .; j_call: TRBJ2-1; v_call: TRBV11-3; d_call: TRBD2
cdr3_nt: TGTGCCAGCAGCCCTACCGGGAGGGACTACACAGATACGCAGTATTTT; cdr3_aa: CASSPTGRDYTDTQYF; cdr3_length: 16; clone_size: .; j_call: TRBJ2-3; v_call: TRBV7-3; d_call: TRBD2
cdr3_nt: TGTGCCAGCAGCAACGGACAGGGGGCAAATGAGCAGTTCTTC; cdr3_aa: CASSNGQGANEQFF; cdr3_length: 14; clone_size: .; j_call: TRBJ2-1; v_call: TRBV21-1; d_call: .
cdr3_nt: TGCAGCGTTCGTCCATTCTACAGGGGCGACGAGCAGTACTTC; cdr3_aa: CSVRPFYRGDEQYF; cdr3_length: 14; clone_size: .; j_call: TRBJ2-7; v_call: TRBV29-1; d_call: TRBD1
cdr3_nt: TGCGCCAGCAGCTTACGTACCGCACCGGGACAGGGGAACACTGAAGCTTTCTTT; cdr3_aa: CASSLRTAPGQGNTEAFF; cdr3_length: 18; clone_size: .; j_call: TRBJ1-1; v_call: TRBV5-1; d_call: TRBD1
cdr3_nt: TGTGCCAGCAGCTGGGACAGGGATGGGCAGCAGTACTTC; cdr3_aa: CASSWDRDGQQYF; cdr3_length: 13; clone_size: .; j_call: TRBJ2-7; v_call: TRBV5-4; d_call: TRBD1
cdr3_nt: TGTGCCAGCAGTTACTCGGGGATAGGTCAGCCCCAGCATTTT; cdr3_aa: CASSYSGIGQPQHF; cdr3_length: 14; clone_size: once; j_call: TRBJ1-5; v_call: TRBV6-6; d_call: .
cdr3_nt: TGTGCCAGCAGCCCCGAGGTTCTAAGCTCTGGAAACACCATATATTTT; cdr3_aa: CASSPEVLSSGNTIYF; cdr3_length: 16; clone_size: .; j_call: TRBJ1-3; v_call: TRBV5-5; d_call: .
cdr3_nt: TGTGCCAGCTCACCAGCCGCAGATCCCGGAAACACCATATATTTT; cdr3_aa: CASSPAADPGNTIYF; cdr3_length: 15; clone_size: .; j_call: TRBJ1-3; v_call: TRBV18; d_call: .
cdr3_nt: TGCGCCAGCAGCTTGAGACCTTCCGGGACAGACAACTACGAGCAGTACTTC; cdr3_aa: CASSLRPSGTDNYEQYF; cdr3_length: 17; clone_size: .; j_call: TRBJ2-7; v_call: TRBV5-1; d_call: TRBD1
cdr3_nt: TGTGCCAGCAGTTTAAACCTCGGGACAGGGTCCTATGGCTACACCTTC; cdr3_aa: CASSLNLGTGSYGYTF; cdr3_length: 16; clone_size: once; j_call: TRBJ1-2; v_call: TRBV27; d_call: TRBD1
cdr3_nt: TGTGCCAGCAGTAAACAACAGGGACCTCTGCGCTACACCTTC; cdr3_aa: CASSKQQGPLRYTF; cdr3_length: 14; clone_size: .; j_call: TRBJ1-2; v_call: TRBV27; d_call: .
cdr3_nt: TGTGCCTGGAGTGTCGGATGGTCCGGAAACACCATATATTTT; cdr3_aa: CAWSVGWSGNTIYF; cdr3_length: 14; clone_size: .; j_call: TRBJ1-3; v_call: TRBV30; d_call: .
cdr3_nt: TGTGCCAGCTCACCGGCAGGGTGGAGCGGGGCCTACGAGCAGTACTTC; cdr3_aa: CASSPAGWSGAYEQYF; cdr3_length: 16; clone_size: .; j_call: TRBJ2-7; v_call: TRBV18; d_call: TRBD2
cdr3_nt: TGTGCCAGCAGCTTAGCCGCGGGGGTCCGAGGCTCTGGCTACACCTTC; cdr3_aa: CASSLAAGVRGSGYTF; cdr3_length: 16; clone_size: .; j_call: TRBJ1-2; v_call: TRBV11-2; d_call: .
cdr3_nt: TGTGCCTGGAGTGTAGCGGGAGCCGGCAATGAGCAGTTCTTC; cdr3_aa: CAWSVAGAGNEQFF; cdr3_length: 14; clone_size: .; j_call: TRBJ2-1; v_call: TRBV30; d_call: TRBD2
cdr3_nt: TGCGCCAGCAGCTTGGGGCCTCAAGAGCCGTCGGATACGCAGTATTTT; cdr3_aa: CASSLGPQEPSDTQYF; cdr3_length: 16; clone_size: once; j_call: TRBJ2-3; v_call: TRBV5-1; d_call: .
cdr3_nt: TGTGCCAGCAGCTCGTCAATAAATCCGGGTGTAGAGCAGTACTTC; cdr3_aa: CASSSSINPGVEQYF; cdr3_length: 15; clone_size: .; j_call: TRBJ2-7; v_call: TRBV7-6; d_call: .
cdr3_nt: TGTGCCACCAGCAGAGTTCGGTGGGAGGCATACAATGAGCAGTTCTTC; cdr3_aa: CATSRVRWEAYNEQFF; cdr3_length: 16; clone_size: .; j_call: TRBJ2-1; v_call: TRBV15; d_call: .
cdr3_nt: TGTGCCAGCAGCCGTGGCCGGACAGGGAACACTGAAGCTTTCTTT; cdr3_aa: CASSRGRTGNTEAFF; cdr3_length: 15; clone_size: .; j_call: TRBJ1-1; v_call: TRBV7-9; d_call: TRBD1
cdr3_nt: TGTGCCAGCGCGAAAGGCAACAGGGAAGCCTACGAGCAGTACTTC; cdr3_aa: CASAKGNREAYEQYF; cdr3_length: 15; clone_size: once; j_call: TRBJ2-7; v_call: TRBV28; d_call: .
cdr3_nt: TGTGCCAGCAGTTTATGTCCGATCTACGAGCAGTACTTC; cdr3_aa: CASSLCPIYEQYF; cdr3_length: 13; clone_size: .; j_call: TRBJ2-7; v_call: TRBV27; d_call: .
cdr3_nt: TGTGCCAGCAGCCGACCCCGGGACCGTAGAGAGCAGTACTTC; cdr3_aa: CASSRPRDRREQYF; cdr3_length: 14; clone_size: .; j_call: TRBJ2-7; v_call: TRBV27; d_call: .
cdr3_nt: TGTGCCAGCAGCTTAGGGACTAGCGGGAGTGGCACCTACGAGCAGTACTTC; cdr3_aa: CASSLGTSGSGTYEQYF; cdr3_length: 17; clone_size: .; j_call: TRBJ2-7; v_call: TRBV7-9; d_call: TRBD2
cdr3_nt: TGCAGCGTTGGCCCAGGGCCGGGGATGAACACTGAAGCTTTCTTT; cdr3_aa: CSVGPGPGMNTEAFF; cdr3_length: 15; clone_size: .; j_call: TRBJ1-1; v_call: TRBV29-1; d_call: .
cdr3_nt: TGTGCCAGCAGCTTATATAAAGAGGACACTGAAGCTTTCTTT; cdr3_aa: CASSLYKEDTEAFF; cdr3_length: 14; clone_size: .; j_call: TRBJ1-1; v_call: TRBV7-9; d_call: .
cdr3_nt: TGTGCCAGCAGCTTGGTTTCTGCCAAATACAATGAGCAGTTCTTC; cdr3_aa: CASSLVSAKYNEQFF; cdr3_length: 15; clone_size: .; j_call: TRBJ2-1; v_call: TRBV5-4; d_call: .
cdr3_nt: TGCGCCAGCAGCCAAGAGATAGCTGATGATACGCAGTATTTT; cdr3_aa: CASSQEIADDTQYF; cdr3_length: 14; clone_size: .; j_call: TRBJ2-3; v_call: TRBV4-3; d_call: .
cdr3_nt: TGTGCCAGCAGCTTAGGGGGAAATGAAAAACTGTTTTTT; cdr3_aa: CASSLGGNEKLFF; cdr3_length: 13; clone_size: .; j_call: TRBJ1-4; v_call: TRBV7-8; d_call: .
cdr3_nt: TGTGCCAGCTCACCAGGGGGCGAGCAGTACTTC; cdr3_aa: CASSPGGEQYF; cdr3_length: 11; clone_size: .; j_call: TRBJ2-7; v_call: TRBV18; d_call: .
cdr3_nt: TGTGCCAGCCGGAAGACAAGCTCCTACGAGCAGTACTTC; cdr3_aa: CASRKTSSYEQYF; cdr3_length: 13; clone_size: .; j_call: TRBJ2-7; v_call: TRBV7-2; d_call: .
cdr3_nt: TGTGCCAGCAGATCCCGGGCACTGAACACTGAAGCTTTCTTT; cdr3_aa: CASRSRALNTEAFF; cdr3_length: 14; clone_size: .; j_call: TRBJ1-1; v_call: TRBV28; d_call: .
cdr3_nt: TGTGCCAGCAGCTTCGGGGGTAGTAGAGAGACCCAGTACTTC; cdr3_aa: CASSFGGSRETQYF; cdr3_length: 14; clone_size: .; j_call: TRBJ2-5; v_call: TRBV7-7; d_call: .
cdr3_nt: TGTGCCAGCAGCTACCAAGGACTAGCGGGAGACAATGAGCAGTTCTTC; cdr3_aa: CASSYQGLAGDNEQFF; cdr3_length: 16; clone_size: .; j_call: TRBJ2-1; v_call: TRBV7-8; d_call: TRBD2
cdr3_nt: TGTGCCAGCAGTATGACTAGCGGGACATACAATGAGCAGTTCTTC; cdr3_aa: CASSMTSGTYNEQFF; cdr3_length: 15; clone_size: .; j_call: TRBJ2-1; v_call: TRBV28; d_call: TRBD2